This T cell receptor (beta chain) is from a study of vaccination effects on CD4 cells after COVID-19. On the study more broadly: With the ViraFEST assay, the study expanded antigen-specific CD4+ T cells using viral peptide pools, then sequenced them. Study findings and constraints: Late after vaccination, infection- and vaccine-induced clones showed marked clonal contraction.

Some clones are missing from TCRdb's copy, which holds only in-frame ones; the method was immunoSEQ multiplex PCR. The sample includes about 50,000 clones, about 74% of them seen just once. The CDR3 is 15 amino acids. The germline V gene has CDR1 LNHDA and CDR2 SQIVND (reference sequence). V lost 3 bases, J lost 3 bases, and 11 bases lay in between. To note about this clone: Antigen: not known.

At the end of 9 to 11 days of culture, CD4+ T cells were isolated. Vaccine recipients lacked prior SARS-CoV-2 infection and had negative nucleocapsid antibodies. A half-medium replacement with IL-2 medium was carried out on days 3 and 7. This chain joins TRBV19 and TRBJ1-4; no reliable D call. This specimen consisted of CD4+ T cells from PBMCs cultured without peptide, obtained before COVID-19 vaccination. The sequence was collected from a human donor who received a COVID-19 vaccine. This CDR3 reads CASSIEAWANEKLFF. In DNA form, the CDR3 reads TGTGCCAGTAGTATTGAAGCCTGGGCTAATGAAAAACTGTTTTTT.